This TCR beta chain was identified during a study of cytomegalovirus exposure and HLA in healthy donors. A word on this clone: Its antigen is unidentified.

Findings of the study overall: The study designated roughly 160 TCR beta chains cytomegalovirus-associated.

60 Vbeta and 13 Jbeta primers were used in PCR. Original analysis: There were about 80 million unique TCR beta chains by a later count, and some 10 million of them were shared. Produced via immunoSEQ multiplex PCR; TCRdb's table is partial and in-frame only. That table supplies the V and J calls and clone size; D and trimming were determined from the DNA. The data hold some 190,000 clones, with more than 65% observed a single time. The CDR3 has 12 residues. The germline V gene has CDR1 MRHNA and CDR2 SNTAGT. V gave up 5 bases and J gave up 5 bases, with 6 bases separating them. Material for sequencing was PBMCs. This rearrangement joins TRBV6-4 to TRBJ2-2; D might be TRBD1 (5 bases). This TCR derives from a woman aged 30 to 39 in good health and CMV-seropositive. This CDR3 reads CASSNRTGELFF. In DNA, the CDR3 is TGTGCCAGCAGTAACAGGACCGGGGAGCTGTTTTTT.